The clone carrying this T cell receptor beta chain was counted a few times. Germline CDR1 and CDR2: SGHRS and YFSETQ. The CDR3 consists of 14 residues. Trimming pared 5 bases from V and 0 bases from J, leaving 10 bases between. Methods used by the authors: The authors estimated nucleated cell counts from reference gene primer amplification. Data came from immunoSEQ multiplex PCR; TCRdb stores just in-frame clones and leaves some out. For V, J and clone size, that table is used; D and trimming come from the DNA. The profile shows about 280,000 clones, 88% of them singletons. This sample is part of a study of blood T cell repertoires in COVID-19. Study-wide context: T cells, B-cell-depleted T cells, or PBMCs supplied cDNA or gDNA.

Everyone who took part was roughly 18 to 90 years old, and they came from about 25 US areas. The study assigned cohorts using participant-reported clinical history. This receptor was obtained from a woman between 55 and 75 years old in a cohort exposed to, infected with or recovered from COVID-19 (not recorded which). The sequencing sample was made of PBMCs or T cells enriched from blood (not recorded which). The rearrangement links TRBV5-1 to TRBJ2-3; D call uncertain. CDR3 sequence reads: CASRVATSTDTQYF. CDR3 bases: TGCGCCAGCAGGGTCGCAACTAGCACAGATACGCAGTATTTT.